A selection of T cell receptor beta chains follows, all from one sample in a study of T cell changes during pregnancy in multiple sclerosis. TCRdb's table, derived via immunoSEQ multiplex PCR, lists solely in-frame clones and lacks some. The data contain more than 35,000 clones, just over 90% of them singletons. The source material was CD4+ T cells from peripheral blood mononuclear cells, sampled in the first trimester of pregnancy. The source is a female donor in good health, enrolled as a control in a pregnancy study. Both conserved end residues are part of each CDR3. A D gene is named only where the DNA matches it firmly. Rows may omit the clone size; those that give it use once, few, many or a size class.

CDR3 DNA | CDR3 protein | clone size | J gene | D gene | V gene
TGTGCCAGCAGTTACGGACAGTTTAACACTGAAGCTTTCTTT | CASSYGQFNTEAFF | . | TRBJ1-1 | . | TRBV6-6
TGTGCCAGTAGTAATAGACAAACAGTGGAGACCCAGTACTTC | CASSNRQTVETQYF | . | TRBJ2-5 | . | TRBV19
TGTGCCAGCTCACCAAGACAGGGCCACACAGATACGCAGTATTTT | CASSPRQGHTDTQYF | . | TRBJ2-3 | TRBD1 | TRBV18
TGTGCCAGCAGTACAGGGGACAGGGGCTACACCTTC | CASSTGDRGYTF | . | TRBJ1-2 | TRBD1 | TRBV6-5
TGTGCCAGTAGTACGGACAGAGGGTATGAAAAACTGTTTTTT | CASSTDRGYEKLFF | . | TRBJ1-4 | . | TRBV19
TGTGCCAGCAGTGACCCGACGGGGAGGGGGGAAAAACTGTTTTTT | CASSDPTGRGEKLFF | . | TRBJ1-4 | . | TRBV2
TGCGCCAGCAGCCAAGGTGTGCCGAGGCGGACAACTAATGAAAAACTGTTTTTT | CASSQGVPRRTTNEKLFF | . | TRBJ1-4 | . | TRBV4-3
TGTGCCAGCAGCCAAGGCGACGGGAACTCACCCCTCCACTTT | CASSQGDGNSPLHF | . | TRBJ1-6 | . | TRBV4-2
TGCAGCGTTCGGGGGGCGAATGGCTACACCTTC | CSVRGANGYTF | . | TRBJ1-2 | . | TRBV29-1
TGTGCCAGCAGTCTCACTAGCGGGGGCCCTTCCACAGATACGCAGTATTTT | CASSLTSGGPSTDTQYF | . | TRBJ2-3 | TRBD2 | TRBV7-3
TGTGCCAGCAGCTTAGCGGGCGGGGGGGCGAGAGATACGCAGTATTTT | CASSLAGGGARDTQYF | . | TRBJ2-3 | TRBD2 | TRBV7-2
TGTGCCAGCAGCTTAGCATTATCGACAGCTAGCTCTGGAAACACCATATATTTT | CASSLALSTASSGNTIYF | . | TRBJ1-3 | . | TRBV7-9
TGTGCCTGGAGTTCAACCTCAGGGTTCAACGAGCAGTACTTC | CAWSSTSGFNEQYF | . | TRBJ2-7 | . | TRBV30
TGTGCCAGCAGCTTGGGACTAGCGGGGGTCAATGAGCAGTTCTTC | CASSLGLAGVNEQFF | . | TRBJ2-1 | TRBD2 | TRBV5-4
TGTGCCAGCAGCTTAGCCCGTACAGGGGGCTGGGGAGATACGCAGTATTTT | CASSLARTGGWGDTQYF | . | TRBJ2-3 | TRBD1 | TRBV7-2
TGTGCCAGCAGCCGAGACAGGACCAATTCACCCCTCCACTTT | CASSRDRTNSPLHF | . | TRBJ1-6 | . | TRBV5-4
TGTGCCAGCACCCGGACGGTGGGGGAGGGGAAAGCTTTCTTT | CASTRTVGEGKAFF | . | TRBJ1-1 | . | TRBV6-6
TGTGCCAGCAGCTCTCGTGCAGAATCCTACGAGCAGTACTTC | CASSSRAESYEQYF | once | TRBJ2-7 | . | TRBV5-4
TGCGCCAGCAGCCCAAACAGGGGGGAGTACGAGCAGTACTTC | CASSPNRGEYEQYF | once | TRBJ2-7 | TRBD1 | TRBV5-1
TGTGCCAGTGAGGGAGGCACTGAGCAGTTCTTC | CASEGGTEQFF | once | TRBJ2-1 | . | TRBV11-2
TGTGCCAGCAGCTATGACAGGAATTCACCCCTCCACTTT | CASSYDRNSPLHF | once | TRBJ1-6 | . | TRBV11-3
TGCGCCAGCAGCCAGGGACTAGCGGCTTCCTACGAGCAGTACTTC | CASSQGLAASYEQYF | . | TRBJ2-7 | TRBD2 | TRBV5-1
TGCGCCAGCAGCTCTGGACAGGGGGCCTACGAGCAGTACTTC | CASSSGQGAYEQYF | once | TRBJ2-7 | TRBD1 | TRBV5-1
TGCGCCAGCAGCACGGGACTAGCGGGGGGATTCCAAGAGACCCAGTACTTC | CASSTGLAGGFQETQYF | . | TRBJ2-5 | TRBD2 | TRBV5-1
TGTGCCACCAGCAGTCTGACTCAAGAGACCCAGTACTTC | CATSSLTQETQYF | . | TRBJ2-5 | . | TRBV15
TGTGCCAGCATCCGGGACAGACAGTACAATGAGCAGTTCTTC | CASIRDRQYNEQFF | . | TRBJ2-1 | TRBD1 | TRBV2